This T cell receptor beta chain was captured in a study of cytomegalovirus exposure and HLA in healthy donors. Worth noting for this clone: The target antigen is unknown.

CDR3 length: 14 amino acids. The germline gives CDR1 MDHEN, CDR2 SYDVKM. J gave up 10 bases and V 5 bases, and 12 bases lay outside the gene matches. Findings and limits, study-wide: While the bulk of TCR sequences proved rare, some public TCRs turned up in many donors. Accurate HLA-A and HLA-B prediction from TCR beta sequences was reported for most subjects.

Both 60 Vbeta primers and 13 Jbeta primers went into the PCR. Assay: immunoSEQ multiplex PCR; the TCRdb copy retains only in-frame clones and omits some. The top ten clones hold roughly 2.9% of a sample with 120,000 or so clones, 60% to 85% of them seen once. This chain connects TRBV28 to TRBJ1-1; 8 bases match TRBD1. Sequencing was carried out using PBMCs. This clonotype was obtained from a woman in her fifties or sixties in good health and CMV-seropositive. The CDR3 DNA sequence: TGTGCCAGCAGTCCACCAGCCCAGGGGGCGCTAGCTTTCTTT. This codes for CASSPPAQGALAFF.